This entry lists 25 T cell receptor beta chains sequenced from one sample in a study of OX40 agonist ivuxolimab in advanced cancers. The data were produced by immunoSEQ multiplex PCR, yet TCRdb's version contains in-frame clones alone and is incomplete. The sample comprises about 69,000 clones, under 95% of which are singletons, and under 7.5% rests with the top ten. This specimen consisted of CD4+ or CD8+ T cells sorted from blood, obtained in a trial of the OX40 agonist ivuxolimab. Source of these receptors: an adult with an advanced solid tumor such as melanoma, head and neck, liver or kidney cancer.

The chain recombines TRBV28 with TRBJ2-7; 10 bases agree with TRBD2. J gave up 3 bases and V 6 bases, and 11 bases lay outside the gene matches. CDR1 is MDHEN, CDR2 SYDVKM, per germline. The CDR3 consists of 16 residues. Here the CDR3 DNA reads TGTGCCAGCAGCCTACAAAGCGGGAGGGCCTTCTACGAGCAGTACTTC. Its translation: CASSLQSGRAFYEQYF.

The chain recombines TRBV11-2 with TRBJ1-1, with 9 bases identical to TRBD1. The CDR3 has 19 residues. The J segment lost 0 bases and the V segment lost 5 bases, leaving 16 bases of the junction unmatched. Germline V gives CDR1 SGHAT, CDR2 FQNNGV. In DNA form, the CDR3 reads TGTGCCAGCAGCCTGACGACAGGGGGAGACCGATACCTGAACACTGAAGCTTTCTTT. It specifies CASSLTTGGDRYLNTEAFF.

The chain carries TRBV7-3 and TRBJ2-3; TRBD2 is a possible D gene (6 bases). CDR1 is SGHTA and CDR2 is FQGTGA in the germline V gene. The V end lost 4 bases, the J end lost 2 bases, and 13 bases lay between the germline ends. This CDR3 is built from 15 residues. This CDR3 reads CASSSVADPTDTQYF. DNA of the CDR3: TGTGCCAGCAGCTCCGTAGCGGATCCCACAGATACGCAGTATTTT.

The DNA for the CDR3 is TGTGCCAGCAGCTTAGCCGGCAGTGAGTTCTCCTACAATGAGCAGTTCTTC. Translated, it gives CASSLAGSEFSYNEQFF. This chain links TRBV7-9 with TRBJ2-1; D not resolved. The CDR3 runs 17 residues. Trimming left V 0 bases short and J 0 bases short, with 12 bases between. From germline, CDR1 is SEHNR and CDR2 FQNEAQ (reference sequence). The full variable domain, completed using reference TRBV7-9 and TRBJ2-1, is DTGVSQNPRHKITKRGQNVTFRCDPISEHNRLYWYRQTLGQGPEFLTYFQNEAQLEKSRLLSDRFSAERPKGSFSTLEIQRTEQGDSAMYLCASSLAGSEFSYNEQFFGPGTRLTVL.

The chain has TRBV7-9 and TRBJ2-1, with 9 bases that match TRBD2. V shed 6 bases and J 9 bases; nucleotides not matched to a gene: 18. CDR3 length: 17 residues. In germline, CDR1 is SEHNR, CDR2 FQNEAQ (reference sequence). CDR3 in DNA: TGTGCCAGCAGAAGTGGCGGGGGGGCCGTCAGGCGCGGTGAGCAGTTCTTC. It codes for CASRSGGGAVRRGEQFF.

The rearrangement links TRBV7-9 to TRBJ1-1; unclear D gene. V lost 10 bases and J lost 6, with 9 bases in between. The CDR3 totals 10 residues. The germline gives CDR1 SEHNR, CDR2 FQNEAQ (reference sequence). This CDR3 is CANGSSEAFF. The CDR3 DNA follows: TGTGCCAACGGATCTTCTGAAGCTTTCTTT.

J is TRBJ2-5 and V is TRBV11-2, with D possibly TRBD1 on 6 matching bases. The germline gives CDR1 SGHAT, CDR2 FQNNGV. Trimming removed 2 bases from V and 2 bases from J, with 12 bases in between. The length of the CDR3 is 15 residues. The CDR3 protein is CASSLTGSRQETQYF. CDR3 in DNA: TGTGCCAGCAGCTTAACAGGGAGTAGGCAAGAGACCCAGTACTTC.

V and J are TRBV27 and TRBJ1-2, with D possibly TRBD1 on 6 matching bases. The length of the CDR3 is 14 residues. V lost 2 bases, J lost 4 bases, and 11 bases lay in between. Per the germline V gene, CDR1 is MNHEY and CDR2 is SMNVEV (reference sequence). As DNA, the CDR3 is TGTGCCAGCAGTTTAGGGACACCCTCCTATGGCTACACCTTC. Amino acids: CASSLGTPSYGYTF.

CDR3 loop: CASSPSGRGNEAFF. The CDR3, as DNA: TGTGCCAGCAGTCCCTCCGGGAGGGGCAATGAAGCTTTCTTT. This chain connects TRBV27 to TRBJ1-1; tentative D call: TRBD1 (5 bases). The CDR3 sequence is 14 residues long. From germline, CDR1 is MNHEY and CDR2 SMNVEV (reference sequence). The V and J ends lost 5 bases and 7 bases respectively, with 17 bases between them.

This chain uses TRBV5-1 with TRBJ1-5; a weak D match, TRBD1 (6 bases). V shed 0 bases and J shed 4 bases, with 11 bases lying between them. CDR1 is SGHRS and CDR2 is YFSETQ in the germline V gene. This CDR3 region has 15 residues. CDR3 coding DNA: TGCGCCAGCAGCTTGGCGCCAGGGGAGAATCAGCCCCAGCATTTT. Its protein is CASSLAPGENQPQHF.

The V gene is TRBV27, the J gene TRBJ1-1, with D possibly being TRBD1 (5 bases). Deletions cut 6 bases from V and 7 bases from J, with 15 bases between. The germline V gene has CDR1 MNHEY and CDR2 SMNVEV (reference sequence). This CDR3 region has 13 residues. The CDR3 sequence: CASRWGPDLEAFF. CDR3 sequence (DNA): TGTGCCAGCAGATGGGGACCGGACCTTGAAGCTTTCTTT.

There are a few counts of this clone. As DNA, the CDR3 is TGTGCCAGTCATCCATTAGTAGGGAATTCACCCCTCCACTTT. Translation gives CASHPLVGNSPLHF. The chain combines TRBV19 with TRBJ1-6; D is undetermined. Trimming cost V 8 bases and J 7 bases, with 15 bases left between them. CDR3 length: 14 residues. Germline V gene data show CDR1 as LNHDA and CDR2 as SQIVND (reference sequence).

This clone was picked up one time. The chain is built from TRBV7-6 and TRBJ2-1, with 13 bases lining up with TRBD2. From germline, CDR1 is SGHVS and CDR2 FNYEAQ. The length of the CDR3 is 18 residues. Trimming removed 3 bases from V and 2 bases from J; junction bases left unmatched: 7. CDR3 amino acids: CASSFWTSGSDTYNEQFF. CDR3 bases: TGTGCCAGCAGCTTTTGGACTAGCGGGAGTGACACCTACAATGAGCAGTTCTTC.

J is TRBJ2-5 and V is TRBV7-9, with 8 bases aligning to TRBD1. Germline-derived CDR1 and CDR2 are SEHNR and FQNEAQ (reference sequence). V lost 1 base to trimming and J lost 3 bases; unmatched junction nucleotides: 4. The CDR3 length is 15 residues. In nucleotides, the CDR3 is TGTGCCAGCAGCTTAGGGGCAGGGGGCGAAGAGACCCAGTACTTC. It is translated as CASSLGAGGEETQYF.

This rearrangement joins TRBV29-1 to TRBJ1-1; D unresolved. Germline V CDR1 and CDR2: SQVTM, ANQGSEA. Trimming removed 5 bases from V and 3 bases from J, with 13 bases in between. The CDR3 is made up of 13 amino acids. CDR3 bases: TGCAGCGTTATTGCCTTTCCCGACACTGAAGCTTTCTTT. The encoded protein is CSVIAFPDTEAFF.

This clone was counted once. This rearrangement joins TRBV2 to TRBJ1-4; D remains ambiguous. The germline V gene encodes CDR1 SNHLY and CDR2 FYNNEI. V was trimmed by 2 bases and J by 5 bases, leaving 9 bases between them. The CDR3 is 14 residues long. The CDR3 bases are TGTGCCAGCAGTGAATATAGGGCCAATGAAAAACTGTTTTTT. It yields the protein CASSEYRANEKLFF.

The CDR3 here is CASSIVGVRVYEQFF. DNA for the CDR3: TGTGCCAGTAGTATTGTAGGGGTCAGGGTTTATGAGCAGTTCTTC. This sequence joins TRBV19 and TRBJ2-1; possible D gene TRBD1, 5 bases. Per the germline V gene, CDR1 is LNHDA and CDR2 is SQIVND (reference sequence). Between the trimmed V and J ends, which lost 3 bases and 8 bases, there was a span of 17 bases. CDR3 size: 15 residues.

With regard to this clone: This specimen includes other DNA sequences encoding the same CDR3. The V and J genes are TRBV27 and TRBJ1-5; D gene uncertain. Per the germline V gene, CDR1 is MNHEY and CDR2 is SMNVEV (reference sequence). V was clipped by 3 bases and J by 3 bases, with 3 bases between them. There are 12 residues in the CDR3. CDR3 coding DNA: TGTGCCAGCAGTTTCTCCAATCAGCCCCAGCATTTT. Its translation is CASSFSNQPQHF.

The chain carries TRBV25-1 and TRBJ1-1, with D hard to call. The germline CDR1 and CDR2 sequences are MGHDK and SYGVNS. This CDR3 spans 14 amino acids. The V and J ends lost 5 bases and 1 base respectively, with 11 bases between them. The CDR3 DNA follows: TGTGCCAGCAGTCCCTTGGGCGGGAACACTGAAGCTTTCTTT. Amino acid sequence: CASSPLGGNTEAFF.

The rearrangement uses TRBV4-1 and TRBJ1-1, with 8 bases aligning to TRBD1. V trimming: 6 bases; J trimming: 0 bases; junction bases outside the gene matches: 15. CDR1 MGHRA and CDR2 YSYEKL come from the germline V gene. CDR3 size: 18 residues. CDR3 DNA: TGCGCCAGCAGTCAAAATTCCGGGACAGGCGTCATGAACACTGAAGCTTTCTTT. Protein: CASSQNSGTGVMNTEAFF.

A single count supports this clone. The chain links TRBV19 to TRBJ2-1; 7 positions agree with TRBD2. This CDR3 is built from 13 residues. V lost 5 bases, J lost 7 bases, and 5 bases stayed unmatched. In germline, CDR1 is LNHDA, CDR2 SQIVND (reference sequence). CDR3 coding DNA: TGTGCCAGTAGTCCCTGGGGGGGTAATGAGCAGTTCTTC. Translation gives CASSPWGGNEQFF.

The rearrangement uses TRBV5-5 and TRBJ1-1; perhaps TRBD1 as D (5 bases). V lost 5 bases and J lost 4, with 12 bases in between. The CDR3 loop spans 13 amino acids. Germline V gives CDR1 SGHKS, CDR2 YYEKEE (reference sequence). The CDR3 bases are TGTGCCAGCAGGTTCGCAGGGAGCACTGAAGCTTTCTTT. This gives the protein CASRFAGSTEAFF.

The V call is TRBV6-5, the J call TRBJ1-2, with a weak D call TRBD1 (5 bases). This CDR3 spans 14 amino acids. Germline CDR1 is MNHEY and CDR2 is SVGAGI. Trimming took 4 bases from V and 4 from J, leaving 13 bases between them. CDR3 region: CASSSWRDSYGYTF. The CDR3 nucleotides are TGTGCCAGCAGTTCCTGGCGGGACTCCTATGGCTACACCTTC.

This chain links TRBV5-1 with TRBJ1-1; tentatively, D is TRBD1 (6 bases). V lost 2 bases and J 2 bases, leaving 10 bases between the germline ends. The CDR3 totals 14 residues. Germline V gene sequence: CDR1 SGHRS, CDR2 YFSETQ. CDR3 bases: TGCGCCAGCAGCTTAGAACAGGGCAACACTGAAGCTTTCTTT. It translates to CASSLEQGNTEAFF. The full variable domain, in which reference TRBV5-1 and TRBJ1-1 provide the parts outside the CDR3, is KAGVTQTPRYLIKTRGQQVTLSCSPISGHRSVSWYQQTPGQGLQFLFEYFSETQRNKGNFPGRFSGRQFSNSRSEMNVSTLELGDSALYLCASSLEQGNTEAFFGQGTRLTVV.

This rearrangement joins TRBV6-1 to TRBJ2-1; the D call may be TRBD1 or TRBD2 (5 bases each). Germline-derived CDR1 and CDR2 are MNHNS and SASEGT. Trimming took off 5 bases at V and 9 bases at J, with 8 bases between the two ends. The CDR3 runs to 11 residues. CDR3 bases: TGTGCCAGCAGTTATGGGGGTGAGCAGTTCTTC. This codes for CASSYGGEQFF.